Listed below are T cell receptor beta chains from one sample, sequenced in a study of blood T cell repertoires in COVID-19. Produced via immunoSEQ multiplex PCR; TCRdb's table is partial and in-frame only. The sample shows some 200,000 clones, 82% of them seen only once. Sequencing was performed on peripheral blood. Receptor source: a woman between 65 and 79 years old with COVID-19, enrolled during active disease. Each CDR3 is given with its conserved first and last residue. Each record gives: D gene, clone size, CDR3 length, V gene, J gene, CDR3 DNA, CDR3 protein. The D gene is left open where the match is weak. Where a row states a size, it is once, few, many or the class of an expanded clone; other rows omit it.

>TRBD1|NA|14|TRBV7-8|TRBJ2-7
TGTGCCAGCAGCACCCGGACAGGGCCATACGAGCAGTACTTC
CASSTRTGPYEQYF
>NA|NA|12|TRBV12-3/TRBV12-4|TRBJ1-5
TGTGCCAGCAGATGGGAGGGTCAGCCCCAGCATTTT
CASRWEGQPQHF
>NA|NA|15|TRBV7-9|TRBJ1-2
TGTGCCAGCAGCTCCGACCCGGGCAGGGCCACCGGCTACACCTTC
CASSSDPGRATGYTF
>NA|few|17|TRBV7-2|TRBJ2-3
TGTGCCAGCAGCCGTCAAATAGCGGCAAAGGTCACAGATACGCAGTATTTT
CASSRQIAAKVTDTQYF
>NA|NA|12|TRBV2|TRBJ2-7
TGTGCCAGCGTCGAGACAGGCTACGAGCAGTACTTC
CASVETGYEQYF
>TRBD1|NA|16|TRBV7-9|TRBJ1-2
TGTGCCAGCAGCCAGTCGACCGGGACAGGGCTCTATGGCTACACCTTC
CASSQSTGTGLYGYTF
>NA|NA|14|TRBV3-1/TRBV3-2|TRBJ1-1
TGTGCCAGCAGCCAATACGGAGCGGACACTGAAGCTTTCTTT
CASSQYGADTEAFF
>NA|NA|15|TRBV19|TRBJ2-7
TGTGCCAGCAGTCCCCTCCAGGGGGGCTCCTACGAGCAGTACTTC
CASSPLQGGSYEQYF
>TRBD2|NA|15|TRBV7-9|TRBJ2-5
TGTGCCAGCAGCAGACTAGCGCCGCTCCAAGAGACCCAGTACTTC
CASSRLAPLQETQYF
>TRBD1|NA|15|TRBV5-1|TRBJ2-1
TGCGCCAGCAGCCCGGGACAGGGGGGGTTTAATGAGCAGTTCTTC
CASSPGQGGFNEQFF
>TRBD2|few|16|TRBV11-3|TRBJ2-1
TGTGCCAGCAGCCGCGGTGGTAGCGGGTCGTACAATGAGCAGTTCTTC
CASSRGGSGSYNEQFF
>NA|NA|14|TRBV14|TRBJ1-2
TGTGCCAGCAGCCAAGGGGTCAGGGTAGGCGGCTACACCTTC
CASSQGVRVGGYTF
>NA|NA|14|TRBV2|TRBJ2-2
TGTGCCAGCAGTGGGACAAGACTCACCGGGGAGCTGTTTTTT
CASSGTRLTGELFF
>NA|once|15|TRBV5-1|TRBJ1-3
TGCGCCAGCAGCGTAACAGGGAGCTCTGGAAACACCATATATTTT
CASSVTGSSGNTIYF
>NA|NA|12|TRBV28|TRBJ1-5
TGTGCCAGCACGCGGATTGGGGGGTCCGGACATTTT
CASTRIGGSGHF
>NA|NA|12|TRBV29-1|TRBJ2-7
TGCAGCGTCCGGACTGGATCGTACGAGCAGTACTTC
CSVRTGSYEQYF
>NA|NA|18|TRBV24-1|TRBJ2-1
TGTGCCACCAGTGATGCATCGGGTGGCGGGGTCACCTACAATGAGCAGTTCTTC
CATSDASGGGVTYNEQFF
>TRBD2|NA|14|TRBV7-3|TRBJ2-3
TGTGCCAGCAGCCTCACTAGCGGGCGGGATACGCAGTATTTT
CASSLTSGRDTQYF
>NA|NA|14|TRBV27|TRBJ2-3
TGTGCCAGCAGTTTATCGCGGGCCACAGATACGCAGTATTTT
CASSLSRATDTQYF
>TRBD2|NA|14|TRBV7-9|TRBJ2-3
TGTGCCAGCAACGGAGCGGGAGTTTCAGATACGCAGTATTTT
CASNGAGVSDTQYF
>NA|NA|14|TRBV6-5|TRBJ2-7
TGTGCCAGCAAGAAAGGGGGAGGGGTCTACGAGCAGTACTTC
CASKKGGGVYEQYF
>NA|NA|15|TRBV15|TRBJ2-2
TGTGCCACCAGCAGAGATCTCTCGGTAATCGGGGAGCTGTTTTTT
CATSRDLSVIGELFF
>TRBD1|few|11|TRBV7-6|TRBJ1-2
TGTGCCAGCAGCTTAGACGGGACAGAAAACTTC
CASSLDGTENF
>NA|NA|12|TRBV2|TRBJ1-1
TGTGCCAGCAGTGAAGCGCGGACTGAAGCTTTCTTT
CASSEARTEAFF
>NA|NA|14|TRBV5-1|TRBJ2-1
TGCGCCAGCAGCTTCGAGGATTCCTACAATGAGCAGTTCTTC
CASSFEDSYNEQFF
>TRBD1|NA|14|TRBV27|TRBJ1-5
TGTGCCAGCAGTGACAGGGAAGTAGGACAGCCCCAGCATTTT
CASSDREVGQPQHF
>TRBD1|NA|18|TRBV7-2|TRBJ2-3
TGTGCCAGCAGCTTAGCCAGAAGACAGGGGATGGTAGCAGATACGCAGTATTTT
CASSLARRQGMVADTQYF
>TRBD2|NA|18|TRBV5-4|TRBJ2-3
TGTGCCAGCAGCTCTTCCGGGACTAGCGGGAGGGCCTCAGATACGCAGTATTTT
CASSSSGTSGRASDTQYF
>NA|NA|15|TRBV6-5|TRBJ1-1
TGTGCCAGCAGCGATCAGGGGCGGTTATACACTGAAGCTTTCTTT
CASSDQGRLYTEAFF
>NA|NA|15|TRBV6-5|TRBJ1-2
TGTGCCAGCAGGCCCCGCGGGCTAGCTAACTATGGCTACACCTTC
CASRPRGLANYGYTF
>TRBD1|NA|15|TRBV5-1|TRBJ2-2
TGCGCCAGCAGCGCCGGACAGGGGGCGTCCGGGGAGCTGTTTTTT
CASSAGQGASGELFF
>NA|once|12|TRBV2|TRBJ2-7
TGTGCCGTTTCCCGGGACTCCTACGAGCAGTACTTC
CAVSRDSYEQYF
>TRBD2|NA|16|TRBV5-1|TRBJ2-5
TGCGCCAGCAGCTTGGCGGTTGGTAGCGGGAGGGAGACCCAGTACTTC
CASSLAVGSGRETQYF
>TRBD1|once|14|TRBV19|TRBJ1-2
TGTGCCAGTAGTGTTTCCGGGACAGGATATGGCTACACCTTC
CASSVSGTGYGYTF
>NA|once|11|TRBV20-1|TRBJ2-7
TGCAGTGCTAGCCCAGGGTACGAGCAGTACTTC
CSASPGYEQYF
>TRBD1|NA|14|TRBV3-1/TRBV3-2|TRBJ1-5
TGTGCCAGCAGCCAAGGGACAGGAAATCAGCCCCAGCATTTT
CASSQGTGNQPQHF
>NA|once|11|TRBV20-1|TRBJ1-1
TGCAGTGTGCCGGACAGCGTTGAAGCTTTCTTT
CSVPDSVEAFF
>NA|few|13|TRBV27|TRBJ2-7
TGTGCCAGCAGTGTTGCTGGAGCCTACGAGCAGTACTTC
CASSVAGAYEQYF
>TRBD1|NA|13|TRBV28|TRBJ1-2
TGTGCCAGCAGTCCCCCCAGGGACAGGCTCAGCACCTTC
CASSPPRDRLSTF
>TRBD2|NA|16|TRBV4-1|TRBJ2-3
TGCGCCAGCAGCCTCCGACTAGCGGGACAAGCAGATACGCAGTATTTT
CASSLRLAGQADTQYF
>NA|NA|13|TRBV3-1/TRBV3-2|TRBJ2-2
TGTGCCAGCAGCCGCGTCGAGACCGGGGAGCTGTTTTTT
CASSRVETGELFF
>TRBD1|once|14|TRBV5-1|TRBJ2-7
TGCGCCAGCAGCCCGGGACAGGGGTTCTACGAGCAGTACTTC
CASSPGQGFYEQYF
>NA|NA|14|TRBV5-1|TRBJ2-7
TGCGCCAGCAGCTTGGCCTCGGGGGCCTACGAGCAGTACTTC
CASSLASGAYEQYF
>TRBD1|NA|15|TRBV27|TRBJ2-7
TGTGCCAGCAGTGGCCCGGGACAGGGGGCTGGGGAGCAGTACTTC
CASSGPGQGAGEQYF
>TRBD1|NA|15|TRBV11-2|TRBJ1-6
TGTGCCAGCAGCCCCCGACAGGGCGCTAATTCACCCCTCCACTTT
CASSPRQGANSPLHF
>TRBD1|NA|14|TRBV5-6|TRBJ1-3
TGTGCCAGCAGCCCGACAGGGGCTGGAAACACCATATATTTT
CASSPTGAGNTIYF
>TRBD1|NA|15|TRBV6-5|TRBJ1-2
TGTGCCAGCAGTTTAACAGTCACAGGGGGCTTTGGCTACACCTTC
CASSLTVTGGFGYTF
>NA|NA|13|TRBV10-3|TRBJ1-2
TGTGCCATCAGTGAGTCGGGGCCTTATGGCTACACCTTC
CAISESGPYGYTF
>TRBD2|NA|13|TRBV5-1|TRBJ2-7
TGCGCCAGCATCGAGCGGGACTCCTACGAGCAGTACTTC
CASIERDSYEQYF
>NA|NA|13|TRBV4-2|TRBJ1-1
TGTGCCAGCAGCCCCCCCCAGGTCACTGAAGCTTTCTTT
CASSPPQVTEAFF
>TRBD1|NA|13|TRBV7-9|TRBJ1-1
TGTGCCAGCAGCTTAGCTGGGACAGGGTGGGCTTTCTTT
CASSLAGTGWAFF